These T cell receptor beta chains were read from a single sample in a study of T cell clones after liver transplantation. TCRdb keeps only in-frame clones here, not all; method: immunoSEQ multiplex PCR. Of some 120,000 clones detected, about nine tenths appear once; the ten largest clones hold more than 0.8%. This material consisted of CD4+ T cells from blood, taken 12 months after liver transplant. These receptors all come from a human patient who received a liver transplant. The graft donor may account for some of the T cells. The CDR3 runs from the conserved cysteine through the conserved F or W. The D gene is left open where the match is weak. Rows give clone size only sometimes, using once, few, many, or a class for an expanded clone.

>.|TRBJ2-5|17|TRBD1|TRBV4-1
CASSQDGGQIPAETQYF
TGCGCCAGCAGCCAAGATGGGGGACAGATCCCCGCGGAGACCCAGTACTTC
>.|TRBJ2-1|12|.|TRBV18
CASSPIANEQFF
TGTGCCAGCTCACCGATCGCTAACGAGCAGTTCTTC
>.|TRBJ2-1|14|.|TRBV27
CASSRAGSNNEQFF
TGTGCCAGCAGCCGAGCAGGGTCTAACAATGAGCAGTTCTTC
>once|TRBJ2-2|19|TRBD2|TRBV7-9
CASRAAGAKWYEKGGELFF
TGTGCCAGCCGGGCAGCGGGAGCAAAATGGTATGAAAAAGGCGGGGAGCTGTTTTTT
>.|TRBJ2-1|12|.|TRBV28
CASSLRRNEQFF
TGTGCCAGCAGTTTAAGGAGGAATGAGCAGTTCTTC
>.|TRBJ2-5|14|.|TRBV7-6
CASSLAGGEETQYF
TGTGCCAGCAGCTTAGCCGGGGGAGAGGAGACCCAGTACTTC
>once|TRBJ2-5|15|TRBD1|TRBV5-4
CASSLGQGGVETQYF
TGTGCCAGCAGCCTCGGACAGGGAGGAGTGGAGACCCAGTACTTC
>.|TRBJ2-1|17|TRBD2|TRBV5-1
CASSLNPAGGVGNEQFF
TGCGCCAGCAGCTTGAATCCAGCGGGAGGGGTCGGCAATGAGCAGTTCTTC
>.|TRBJ1-4|18|.|TRBV11-2
CASSPTGDSPGWDEKLFF
TGTGCCAGCAGCCCAACCGGGGACTCCCCTGGTTGGGATGAAAAACTGTTTTTT
>.|TRBJ2-6|15|.|TRBV19
CASSQGTSGANVLTF
TGTGCCAGTTCCCAGGGGACGTCTGGGGCCAACGTCCTGACTTTC
>.|TRBJ2-5|9|.|TRBV20-1
CSAPETQYF
TGCAGTGCTCCGGAGACCCAGTACTTC